These 24 T cell receptor beta chains share one sample of origin, sequenced in a study of preoperative IRX-2 immunotherapy in early breast cancer. Assay: immunoSEQ multiplex PCR; the TCRdb copy retains only in-frame clones and omits some. The table lists approximately 26,000 clones, 65% to 85% of them singletons. As to treatment: preoperative locoregional IRX-2 cytokine immunotherapy. The sample in question was lymph node tissue, obtained before IRX-2 immunotherapy. These TCRs come from a human donor with breast cancer.

This clone has a single count. The rearrangement uses TRBV5-1 and TRBJ2-1; 13 nucleotides agree with TRBD2. The trim removed 4 bases at V and 6 bases at J, leaving 7 bases unmatched. Germline assignment: CDR1 SGHRS and CDR2 YFSETQ. This CDR3 contains 16 residues. CDR3 protein: CASSHSLAGGINEQFF. As DNA, the CDR3 is TGCGCCAGCAGCCATTCACTAGCGGGGGGGATCAATGAGCAGTTCTTC.

This clone turned up a few times. This chain joins TRBV6-8 and TRBJ2-1, with D perhaps matching TRBD1 or TRBD2 (5 bases each). CDR3 length equals 16 residues. V shed 6 bases and J shed 8 bases, with 23 bases lying between them. The V gene's germline CDR1 is MNHGY and CDR2 SAAAGT. The CDR3 here is CASRDSWQGSSHEQFF. In DNA form, the CDR3 reads TGTGCCAGCAGGGACTCATGGCAGGGAAGTAGCCATGAGCAGTTCTTC.

The V gene is TRBV19, the J gene TRBJ1-5, with D unresolved. The CDR3 consists of 16 residues. Trimming pared 3 bases from V and 2 bases from J, leaving 14 bases between. The germline V gene encodes CDR1 LNHDA and CDR2 SQIVND (reference sequence). CDR3 coding DNA: TGTGCCAGTAGTATCCCCTCGGGGAGTGGCAATCAGCCCCAGCATTTT. Amino acids: CASSIPSGSGNQPQHF.

The chain is built from TRBV6-8 and TRBJ2-3; D is perhaps TRBD2 (5 bases). CDR1 and CDR2 (germline): MNHGY, SAAAGT. CDR3 length: 15 residues. V lost 4 bases, J lost 4 bases, and 15 bases lay in between. The CDR3, as DNA: TGTGCCAGCAGTTTCGGGGTCGGTGGCGCAGATACGCAGTATTTT. Residues: CASSFGVGGADTQYF.

The chain combines TRBV28 with TRBJ2-5; 12 bases are a match to TRBD2. V lost 5 bases and J lost 4; bases outside the gene matches: 8. Germline lookup yields CDR1 MDHEN and CDR2 SYDVKM. This CDR3 has 16 amino acids. CDR3 DNA: TGTGCCAGCAGTCTCCCTAGCGGGGGGGCCCCAGAGACCCAGTACTTC. Protein sequence: CASSLPSGGAPETQYF.

This clone has a handful of counts. The chain has TRBV29-1 and TRBJ2-1; 8 bases are shared with TRBD1. V shed 5 bases and J 6 bases; nucleotides not matched to a gene: 3. Germline V gene lookup returns CDR1 SQVTM and CDR2 ANQGSEA. The CDR3 sequence is 12 residues long. The CDR3 sequence: CSVPDRGNEQFF. CDR3 sequence (DNA): TGCAGCGTTCCAGACAGGGGCAATGAGCAGTTCTTC.

The chain is built from TRBV5-1 and TRBJ2-2; 7 nucleotides agree with TRBD2. The V gene end was trimmed by 0 bases and the J gene end by 6 bases; junction bases not matched to a gene: 8. This CDR3 comprises 16 residues. Germline CDR1 is SGHRS and CDR2 is YFSETQ. The CDR3 sequence: CASSLGATSLPGELFF. CDR3 in DNA: TGCGCCAGCAGCTTGGGGGCGACTAGCTTACCCGGGGAGCTGTTTTTT.

J is TRBJ1-2 and V is TRBV11-3; D gene unclear. There are 14 residues in the CDR3. Per the germline V gene, CDR1 is SGHNT and CDR2 is YENEEA. The V and J ends lost 5 bases and 5 bases respectively, with 15 bases between them. The CDR3 bases are TGTGCCAGCAGCCCCGACCTGAGATCATATGGCTACACCTTC. Its protein product is CASSPDLRSYGYTF.

This chain connects TRBV11-3 to TRBJ1-2; D not certain. CDR3 length: 14 residues. The V end lost 0 bases, the J end lost 8 bases, and 13 bases lay between the germline ends. Germline assignment: CDR1 SGHNT and CDR2 YENEEA. DNA for the CDR3: TGTGCCAGCAGCTTAGACAAAGCACTGCTGGGCTACACCTTC. It translates to CASSLDKALLGYTF.

The gene calls are TRBV5-1 and TRBJ2-7; TRBD1 agrees at 11 bases. The CDR3 is 17 amino acids. The germline CDR1 and CDR2 sequences are SGHRS and YFSETQ. Germline trimming cut 1 base from V and 4 bases from J; bases unmatched to any gene: 10. DNA of the CDR3: TGCGCCAGCAGCTTGTCGCCCGGACAGGGGGCTGCTTACGAGCAGTACTTC. It is translated as CASSLSPGQGAAYEQYF.

This clone appeared once. V gene TRBV6-8 combines with J gene TRBJ1-6; D not resolved. Germline CDR1 MNHGY, CDR2 SAAAGT. V lost 0 bases and J 3 bases, leaving 3 bases between the germline ends. The CDR3 sequence is 14 residues long. The CDR3 nucleotides are TGTGCCAGCAGTTACTCGGTCTATAATTCACCCCTCCACTTT. It codes for CASSYSVYNSPLHF.

This clone was seen a handful of times. The chain's CDR3 is CASMFQWGGGNEQFF. In DNA form, the CDR3 reads TGTGCCAGCATGTTCCAGTGGGGGGGAGGAAATGAGCAGTTCTTC. The gene calls are TRBV6-8 and TRBJ2-1; TRBD2 aligns across 7 bases. The V gene's germline CDR1 is MNHGY and CDR2 SAAAGT. J lost 7 bases, V lost 7 bases, and 13 bases had no gene match. This CDR3 contains 15 residues.

V is TRBV28 and J is TRBJ2-5; no clear D. The CDR3 is 14 residues long. Trimming stripped 5 bases from V and 2 bases from J, with 12 bases between. In germline, CDR1 is MDHEN, CDR2 SYDVKM. The CDR3 spells CASSRKQWQETQYF. CDR3 coding DNA: TGTGCCAGCAGTCGAAAACAGTGGCAAGAGACCCAGTACTTC.

The rearrangement joins TRBV19 to TRBJ1-2; no clear D. The CDR3 totals 15 residues. CDR1 is LNHDA, CDR2 SQIVND, per germline (reference sequence). Trimming left V 2 bases short and J 1 base short, with 11 bases between. The DNA of the CDR3 is TGTGCCAGTAGTATATTAGGTCGGTTTAACTATGGCTACACCTTC. Protein: CASSILGRFNYGYTF.

This chain uses TRBV19 with TRBJ1-4, with D possibly being TRBD1 (6 bases). The CDR3 is 15 amino acids. Trimming pared 5 bases from V and 4 bases from J, leaving 14 bases between. The V gene's germline CDR1 is LNHDA and CDR2 SQIVND (reference sequence). The DNA of the CDR3 is TGTGCCAGTAGTGCTCCGGGACACCGTAATGAAAAACTGTTTTTT. The encoded protein is CASSAPGHRNEKLFF.

J is TRBJ2-7 and V is TRBV6-8; 9 nucleotides match TRBD1. Trimming removed 6 bases from V and 6 bases from J; junction bases left unmatched: 9. Germline assignment: CDR1 MNHGY and CDR2 SAAAGT. The CDR3 extends over 14 amino acids. CDR3 in DNA: TGTGCCAGCAGACACCGGGACAGGGTGGGCGAGCAGTACTTC. Its protein is CASRHRDRVGEQYF.

The V call is TRBV11-3, the J call TRBJ1-5; D call uncertain. CDR3 length: 14 residues. V gave up 3 bases and J gave up 5 bases, with 11 bases separating them. CDR1 is SGHNT, CDR2 YENEEA, per germline. Written as DNA, the CDR3 is TGTGCCAGCAGCTTGGCGTCCGACTATCAGCCCCAGCATTTT. Translated: CASSLASDYQPQHF.

The chain links TRBV18 to TRBJ1-2; D not certain. The V gene's germline CDR1 is KGHSH and CDR2 LQKENI. Trimming stripped 2 bases from V and 7 bases from J, with 11 bases between. The CDR3 has 13 amino acids. The CDR3 nucleotides are TGTGCCAGCTCACCAGCGGCAGGACGTGGCTACACCTTC. The encoded protein is CASSPAAGRGYTF.

The J gene is TRBJ1-1, the V gene TRBV6-8, with TRBD1 matching over 8 bases. The CDR3 extends over 16 amino acids. V was clipped by 10 bases and J by 4 bases; unmatched bases: 17. The germline V gene encodes CDR1 MNHGY and CDR2 SAAAGT. This chain's CDR3 is CAIGVRQGRSGTEAFF. The CDR3 bases are TGTGCCATTGGGGTAAGACAGGGGAGAAGCGGCACTGAAGCTTTCTTT.

The chain has TRBV28 and TRBJ1-1; 7 nucleotides line up with TRBD1. CDR3 length equals 15 residues. The germline V gene encodes CDR1 MDHEN and CDR2 SYDVKM. J gave up 0 bases and V 5 bases, and 6 bases lay outside the gene matches. The CDR3 is CASSRTGSMNTEAFF. CDR3 in DNA: TGTGCCAGCAGTCGGACAGGAAGTATGAACACTGAAGCTTTCTTT.

The chain uses TRBV15 and TRBJ2-7, with D unclear. This CDR3 has 14 residues. Per the germline V gene, CDR1 is LNHNV and CDR2 is YYDKDF (reference sequence). V lost 1 base to trimming and J lost 5 bases, with 12 bases between them. DNA for the CDR3: TGTGCCACCAGCAGAGTAGAGTTAGTCAACGAGCAGTACTTC. Encoded protein: CATSRVELVNEQYF.

The gene calls are TRBV28 and TRBJ2-7; 8 bases are shared with TRBD1. The junction had 10 bases not matched to a gene; V was cut back by 6 bases and J by 0 bases. The CDR3 loop spans 16 amino acids. The germline V gene has CDR1 MDHEN and CDR2 SYDVKM. The CDR3, as DNA: TGTGCCAGCAGCCGTGCGAAAGGACAGGGCTCCTACGAGCAGTACTTC. It codes for CASSRAKGQGSYEQYF. The entire variable domain, with the rest obtained from reference TRBV28 and TRBJ2-7, is as follows: DVKVTQSSRYLVKRTGEKVFLECVQDMDHENMFWYRQDPGLGLRLIYFSYDVKMKEKGDIPEGYSVSREKKERFSLILESASTNQTSMYLCASSRAKGQGSYEQYFGPGTRLTVT.

V gene TRBV23-1 combines with J gene TRBJ1-1, with D possibly being TRBD1 (6 bases). TRBV23-1 is designated an ORF whose function remains uncertain. The CDR3 is made up of 13 amino acids. Trimming took 6 bases from V and 3 from J, leaving 11 bases between them. DNA for the CDR3: TGCGCCAGCAGCTTATCAGGGGACACTGAAGCTTTCTTT. It specifies CASSLSGDTEAFF.

The CDR3 sequence is CASSRGLAGGLKVNEQFF. The CDR3 DNA reads as TGTGCCAGCAGCCGGGGACTAGCGGGGGGGCTCAAGGTCAATGAGCAGTTCTTC. V and J are TRBV14 and TRBJ2-1, with 16 bases identical to TRBD2. V lost 4 bases and J lost 6; bases outside the gene matches: 9. CDR3 length: 18 residues. The V gene's germline CDR1 is SGHDN and CDR2 FVKESK.